This T cell receptor (beta chain) emerged from a study of identical twins. Study observations and caveats: Out-of-frame alpha sequences shared by twins were enriched for low generation probability. Out-of-frame TCR alpha sharing observed in monozygotic twins exceeded model estimates. Invariant MAIT and iNKT cells are populations that could partly confound zero-insertion analyses.

The CDR3 has 14 amino acids. V was trimmed by 6 bases and J by 0 bases, leaving 9 bases between them. Germline CDR1 and CDR2: SGHRS and YFSETQ. TCRdb processed the 5' RACE reads anew with MiXCR; each CDR3 protein has one entry. The repertoire consists of hundreds of thousands of distinct CDR3 sequences, with 8.6% occurring once and the leading ten covering roughly 0.97%. This clonotype occurred many times. As yet, its antigen is unknown. Healthy Caucasians supplied all donations. These same data were also listed under a study on yellow fever vaccine responses in identical twins.

The rearrangement links TRBV5-1 to TRBJ2-2; D might be TRBD1 (6 bases). Sequencing input: PBMCs. The sequence came from a young woman in good health. CDR3 DNA: TGCGCCAGCAAGAGGGGGACGAACACCGGGGAGCTGTTTTTT. Translation: CASKRGTNTGELFF.